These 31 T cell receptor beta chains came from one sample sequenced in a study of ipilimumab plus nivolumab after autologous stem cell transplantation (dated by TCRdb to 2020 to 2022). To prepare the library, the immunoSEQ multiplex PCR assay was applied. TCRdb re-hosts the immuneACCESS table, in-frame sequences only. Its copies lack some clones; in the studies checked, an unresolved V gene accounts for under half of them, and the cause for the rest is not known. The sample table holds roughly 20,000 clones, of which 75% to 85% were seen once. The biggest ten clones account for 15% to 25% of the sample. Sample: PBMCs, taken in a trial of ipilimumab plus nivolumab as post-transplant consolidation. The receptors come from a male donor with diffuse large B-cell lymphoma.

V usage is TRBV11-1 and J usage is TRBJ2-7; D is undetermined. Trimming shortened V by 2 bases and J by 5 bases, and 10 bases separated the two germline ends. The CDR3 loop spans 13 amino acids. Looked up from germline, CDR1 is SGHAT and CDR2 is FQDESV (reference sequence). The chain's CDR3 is CASSLLKGHEQYF. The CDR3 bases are TGTGCCAGCAGCTTACTGAAAGGGCACGAGCAGTACTTC.

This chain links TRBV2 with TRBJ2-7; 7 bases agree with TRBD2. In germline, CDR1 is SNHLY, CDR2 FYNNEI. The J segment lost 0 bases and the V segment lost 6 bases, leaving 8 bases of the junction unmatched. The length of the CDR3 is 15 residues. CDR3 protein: CASSGRGTSSYEQYF. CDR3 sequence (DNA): TGTGCCAGCAGCGGGCGGGGGACGAGCTCCTACGAGCAGTACTTC.

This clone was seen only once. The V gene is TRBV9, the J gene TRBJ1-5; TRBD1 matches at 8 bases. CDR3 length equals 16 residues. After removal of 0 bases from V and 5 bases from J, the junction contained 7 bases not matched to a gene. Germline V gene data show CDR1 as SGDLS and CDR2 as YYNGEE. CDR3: CASSVGTGPPHQPQHF. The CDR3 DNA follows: TGTGCCAGCAGCGTAGGGACAGGGCCCCCACATCAGCCCCAGCATTTT.

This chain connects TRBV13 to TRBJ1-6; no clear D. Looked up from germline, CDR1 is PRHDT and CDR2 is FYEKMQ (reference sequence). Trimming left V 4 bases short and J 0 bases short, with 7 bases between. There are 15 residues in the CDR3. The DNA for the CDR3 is TGTGCCAGCAGCTCCCGGAGCTCCTATAATTCACCCCTCCACTTT. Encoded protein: CASSSRSSYNSPLHF.

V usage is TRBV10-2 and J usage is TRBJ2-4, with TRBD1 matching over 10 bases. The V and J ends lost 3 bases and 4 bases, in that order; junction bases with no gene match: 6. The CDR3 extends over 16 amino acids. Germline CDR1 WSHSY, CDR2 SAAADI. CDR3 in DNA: TGCGCCAGCAGTGACGCGACAGGGGGCCTTAAAAACATTCAGTACTTC. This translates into CASSDATGGLKNIQYF.

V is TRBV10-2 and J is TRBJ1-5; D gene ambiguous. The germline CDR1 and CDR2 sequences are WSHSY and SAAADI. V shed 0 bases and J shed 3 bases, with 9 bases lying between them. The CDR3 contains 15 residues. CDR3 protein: CASSESGGFNQPQHF. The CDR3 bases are TGCGCCAGCAGTGAGTCCGGAGGATTCAATCAGCCCCAGCATTTT.

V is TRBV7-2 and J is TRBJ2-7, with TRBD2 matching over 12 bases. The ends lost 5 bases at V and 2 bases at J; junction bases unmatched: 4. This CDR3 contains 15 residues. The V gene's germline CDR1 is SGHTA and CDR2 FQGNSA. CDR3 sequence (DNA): TGTGCCAGCAGCGGCAGACTAGCGGGGGCCTACGAGCAGTACTTC. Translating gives CASSGRLAGAYEQYF.

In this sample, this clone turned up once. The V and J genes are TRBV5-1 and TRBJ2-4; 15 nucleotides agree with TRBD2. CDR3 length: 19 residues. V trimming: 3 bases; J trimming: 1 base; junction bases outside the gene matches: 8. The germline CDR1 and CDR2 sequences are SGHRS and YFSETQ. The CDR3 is CASSSNPGLAGGAKNIQYF. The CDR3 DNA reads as TGCGCCAGCAGCTCAAACCCGGGACTAGCGGGGGGTGCCAAAAACATTCAGTACTTC.

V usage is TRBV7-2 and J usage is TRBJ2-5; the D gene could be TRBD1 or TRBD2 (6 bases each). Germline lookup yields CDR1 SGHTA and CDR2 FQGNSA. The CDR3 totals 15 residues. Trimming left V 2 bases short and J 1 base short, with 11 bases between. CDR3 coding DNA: TGTGCCAGCAGCTTAAATTCGGGGGCCCAAGAGACCCAGTACTTC. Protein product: CASSLNSGAQETQYF.

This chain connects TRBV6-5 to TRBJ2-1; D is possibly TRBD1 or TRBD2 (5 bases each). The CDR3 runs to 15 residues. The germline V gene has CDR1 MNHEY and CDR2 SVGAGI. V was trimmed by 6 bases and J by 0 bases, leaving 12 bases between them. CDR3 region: CASSLGPSSYNEQFF. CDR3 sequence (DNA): TGTGCCAGCAGCTTGGGACCAAGCTCCTACAATGAGCAGTTCTTC.

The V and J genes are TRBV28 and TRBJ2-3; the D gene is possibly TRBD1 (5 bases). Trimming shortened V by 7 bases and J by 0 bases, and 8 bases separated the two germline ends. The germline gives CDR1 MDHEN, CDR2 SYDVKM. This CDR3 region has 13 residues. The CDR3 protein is CASIRTSTDTQYF. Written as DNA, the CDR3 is TGTGCCAGCATAAGGACAAGCACAGATACGCAGTATTTT.

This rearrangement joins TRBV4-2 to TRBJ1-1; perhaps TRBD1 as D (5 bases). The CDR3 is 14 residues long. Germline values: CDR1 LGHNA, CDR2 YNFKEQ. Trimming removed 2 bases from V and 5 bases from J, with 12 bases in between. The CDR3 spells CASSQRIRGTEAFF. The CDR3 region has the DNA TGTGCCAGCAGCCAAAGGATCCGGGGGACTGAAGCTTTCTTT.

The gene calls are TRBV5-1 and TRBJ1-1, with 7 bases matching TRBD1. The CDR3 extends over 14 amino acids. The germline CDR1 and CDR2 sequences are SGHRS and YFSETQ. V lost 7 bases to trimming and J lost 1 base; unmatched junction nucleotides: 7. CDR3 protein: CASQEGQPNTEAFF. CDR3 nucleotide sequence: TGCGCCAGCCAGGAGGGACAGCCGAACACTGAAGCTTTCTTT.

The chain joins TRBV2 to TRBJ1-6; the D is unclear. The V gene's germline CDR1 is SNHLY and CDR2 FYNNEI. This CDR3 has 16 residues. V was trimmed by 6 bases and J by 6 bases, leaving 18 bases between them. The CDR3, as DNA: TGTGCCAGCAGAAGTCGGGGATTCTCCCCTAATTCACCCCTCCACTTT. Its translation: CASRSRGFSPNSPLHF.

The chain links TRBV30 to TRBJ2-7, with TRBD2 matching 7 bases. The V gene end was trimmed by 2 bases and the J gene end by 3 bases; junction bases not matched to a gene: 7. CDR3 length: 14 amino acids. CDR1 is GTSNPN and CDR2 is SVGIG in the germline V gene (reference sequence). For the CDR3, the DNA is TGTGCCTGGAGTTCCGGGGGGAGTAACTACGAGCAGTACTTC. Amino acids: CAWSSGGSNYEQYF. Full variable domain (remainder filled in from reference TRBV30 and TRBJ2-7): SQTIHQWPATLVQPVGSPLSLECTVEGTSNPNLYWYRQAAGRGLQLLFYSVGIGQISSEVPQNLSASRPQDRQFILSSKKLLLSDSGFYLCAWSSGGSNYEQYFGPGTRLTVT.

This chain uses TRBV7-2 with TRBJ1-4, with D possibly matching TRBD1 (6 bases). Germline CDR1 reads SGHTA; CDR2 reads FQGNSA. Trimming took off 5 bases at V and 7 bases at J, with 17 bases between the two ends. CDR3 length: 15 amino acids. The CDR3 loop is CASSGPGDWGEKLFF. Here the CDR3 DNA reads TGTGCCAGCAGCGGTCCAGGGGATTGGGGTGAAAAACTGTTTTTT.

The DNA for the CDR3 is TGTGCCAGTAGTATAGGGAGAGGGAGGAAAGATGAAAAACTGTTTTTT. Amino acid sequence: CASSIGRGRKDEKLFF. V usage is TRBV19 and J usage is TRBJ1-4, with no clear D. This CDR3 is built from 16 residues. Germline loops: CDR1 LNHDA, CDR2 SQIVND (reference sequence). Trimming took off 1 base at V and 6 bases at J, with 15 bases between the two ends.

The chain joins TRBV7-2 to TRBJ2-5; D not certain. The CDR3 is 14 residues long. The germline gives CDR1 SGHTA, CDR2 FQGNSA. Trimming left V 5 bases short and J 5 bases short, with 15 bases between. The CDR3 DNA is TGTGCCAGCAGCCCCAACCATGGGTCGGAGACCCAGTACTTC. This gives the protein CASSPNHGSETQYF.

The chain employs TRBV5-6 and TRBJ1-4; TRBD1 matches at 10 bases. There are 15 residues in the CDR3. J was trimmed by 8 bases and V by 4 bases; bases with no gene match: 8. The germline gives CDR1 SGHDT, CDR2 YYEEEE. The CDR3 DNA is TGTGCCAGCAGCGACTATGGACAGGGGGAGGAAAAACTGTTTTTT. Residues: CASSDYGQGEEKLFF.

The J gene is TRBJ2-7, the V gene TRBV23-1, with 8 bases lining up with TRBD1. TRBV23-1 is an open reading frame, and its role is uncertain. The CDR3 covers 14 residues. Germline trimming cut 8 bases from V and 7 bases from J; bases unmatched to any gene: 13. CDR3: CASYPGQGACEQYF. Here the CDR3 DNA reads TGCGCCAGCTACCCCGGACAGGGAGCTTGTGAGCAGTACTTC.

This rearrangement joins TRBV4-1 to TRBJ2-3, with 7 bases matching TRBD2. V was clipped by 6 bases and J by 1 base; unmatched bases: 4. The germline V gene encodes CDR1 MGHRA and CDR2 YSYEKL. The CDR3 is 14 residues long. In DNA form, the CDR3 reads TGCGCCAGCAGAAGGGCGGGAGGCACAGATACGCAGTATTTT. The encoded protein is CASRRAGGTDTQYF.

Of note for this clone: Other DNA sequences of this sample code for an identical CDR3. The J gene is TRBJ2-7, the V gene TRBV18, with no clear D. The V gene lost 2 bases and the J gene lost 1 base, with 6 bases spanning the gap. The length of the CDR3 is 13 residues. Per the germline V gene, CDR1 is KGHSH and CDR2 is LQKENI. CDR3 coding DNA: TGTGCCAGCTCACCAGACGGTTCCTACGAGCAGTACTTC. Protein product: CASSPDGSYEQYF. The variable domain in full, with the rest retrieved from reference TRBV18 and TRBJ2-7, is NAGVMQNPRHLVRRRGQEARLRCSPMKGHSHVYWYRQLPEEGLKFMVYLQKENIIDESGMPKERFSAEFPKEGPSILRIQQVVRGDSAAYFCASSPDGSYEQYFGPGTRLTVT.

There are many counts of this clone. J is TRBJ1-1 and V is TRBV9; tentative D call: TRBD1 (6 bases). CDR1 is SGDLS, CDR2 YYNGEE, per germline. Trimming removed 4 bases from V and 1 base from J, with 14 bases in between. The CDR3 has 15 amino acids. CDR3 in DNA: TGTGCCAGCAGCAGAGGGGGGAATGAGAACACTGAAGCTTTCTTT. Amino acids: CASSRGGNENTEAFF.

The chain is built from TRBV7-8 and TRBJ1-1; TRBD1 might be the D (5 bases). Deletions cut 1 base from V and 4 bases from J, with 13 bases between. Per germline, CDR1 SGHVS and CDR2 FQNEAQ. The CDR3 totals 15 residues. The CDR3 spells CASSLVRDWGTEAFF. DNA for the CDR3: TGTGCCAGCAGCTTAGTGAGGGACTGGGGCACTGAAGCTTTCTTT.

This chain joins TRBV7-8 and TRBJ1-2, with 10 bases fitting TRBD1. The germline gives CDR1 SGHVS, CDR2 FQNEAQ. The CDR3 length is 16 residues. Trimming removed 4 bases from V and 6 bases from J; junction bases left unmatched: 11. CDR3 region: CASSYRDRGWGHGYTF. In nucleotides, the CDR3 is TGTGCCAGCAGCTACCGGGACAGGGGTTGGGGGCATGGCTACACCTTC.

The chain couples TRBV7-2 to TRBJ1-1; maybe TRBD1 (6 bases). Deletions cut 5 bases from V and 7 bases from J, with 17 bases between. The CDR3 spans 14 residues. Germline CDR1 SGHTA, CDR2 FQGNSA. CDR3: CASSPRQALFEAFF. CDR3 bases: TGTGCCAGCAGCCCTAGACAGGCGTTATTTGAAGCTTTCTTT.

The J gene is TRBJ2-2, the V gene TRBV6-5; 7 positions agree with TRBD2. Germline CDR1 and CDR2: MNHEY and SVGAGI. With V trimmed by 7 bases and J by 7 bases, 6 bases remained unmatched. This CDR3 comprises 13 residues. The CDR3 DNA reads TGTGCCAGCACCAATGGGGGGGTCGGGGAGCTGTTTTTT. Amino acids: CASTNGGVGELFF.

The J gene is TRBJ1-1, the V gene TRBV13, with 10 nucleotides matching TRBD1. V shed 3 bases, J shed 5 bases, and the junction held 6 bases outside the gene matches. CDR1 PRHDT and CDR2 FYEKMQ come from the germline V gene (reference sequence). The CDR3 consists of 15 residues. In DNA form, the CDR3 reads TGTGCCAGCAGCTTTGGGACAGGGGCGAGGACTGAAGCTTTCTTT. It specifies CASSFGTGARTEAFF.

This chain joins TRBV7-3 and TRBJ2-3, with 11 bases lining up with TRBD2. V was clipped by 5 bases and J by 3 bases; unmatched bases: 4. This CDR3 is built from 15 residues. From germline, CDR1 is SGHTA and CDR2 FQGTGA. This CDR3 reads CASSPRLAGTDTQYF. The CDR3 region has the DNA TGTGCCAGCAGCCCCCGACTAGCGGGAACAGATACGCAGTATTTT.

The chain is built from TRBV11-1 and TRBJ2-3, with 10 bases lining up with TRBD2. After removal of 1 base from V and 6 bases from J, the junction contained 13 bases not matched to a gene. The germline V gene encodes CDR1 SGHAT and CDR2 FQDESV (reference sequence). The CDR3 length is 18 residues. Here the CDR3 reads CASSLGGFSGGPLDTQYF. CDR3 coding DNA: TGTGCCAGCAGCTTAGGTGGATTTAGCGGGGGGCCCCTGGATACGCAGTATTTT.

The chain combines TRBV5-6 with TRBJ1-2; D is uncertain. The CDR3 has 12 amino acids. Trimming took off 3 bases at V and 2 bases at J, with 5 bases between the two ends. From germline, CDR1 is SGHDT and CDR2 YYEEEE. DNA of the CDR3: TGTGCCAGCAGCTCCGGGAACTATGGCTACACCTTC. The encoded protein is CASSSGNYGYTF.